This T cell receptor (beta chain) is drawn from a study of T cells after yellow fever vaccination. Study summary: Each low-cell-number fraction was prepared by means of SMART-Seq v4 Ultra Low Input.

General study findings and limits: The CD4 compartment and the CD8 compartment contained a small share of clonotypes in common. Though weaker, the secondary response peaked faster, on day 5 versus 15. Most primary-vaccination clones reappeared after the booster (96% CD4, 85% to 90% CD8).

Per the germline V gene, CDR1 is KGHDR and CDR2 is SFDVKD. V was trimmed by 4 bases and J by 0 bases, leaving 8 bases between them. The CDR3 is made up of 15 amino acids. A single record per CDR3 protein comes from TCRdb applying MiXCR to the 5' RACE reads. Among 250,000 to 400,000 distinct CDR3 sequences listed, 3.5% to 5% were seen once. To note about this clonotype: What it recognizes is unknown.

The sample in question was PBMCs, obtained 15 days after the yellow fever booster vaccination. The chain employs TRBV24-1 and TRBJ2-2; D is ambiguous. This TCR was recovered from a young man who received the YFV17D yellow fever vaccine. Here the CDR3 DNA reads TGTGCCACCAGTGACCCCGGATCGAACACCGGGGAGCTGTTTTTT. Its translation: CATSDPGSNTGELFF.